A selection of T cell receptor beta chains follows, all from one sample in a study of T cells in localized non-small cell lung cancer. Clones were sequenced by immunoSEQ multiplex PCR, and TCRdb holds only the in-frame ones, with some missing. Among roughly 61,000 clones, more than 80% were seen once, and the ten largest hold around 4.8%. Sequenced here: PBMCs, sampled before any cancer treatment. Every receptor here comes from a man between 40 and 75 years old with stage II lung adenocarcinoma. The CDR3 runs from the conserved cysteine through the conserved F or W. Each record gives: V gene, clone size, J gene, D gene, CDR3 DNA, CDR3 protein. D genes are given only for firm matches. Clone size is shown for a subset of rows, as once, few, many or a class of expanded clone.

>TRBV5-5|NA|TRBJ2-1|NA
TGTGCCAGCAGCTCAGGGCGCCTTTACAATGAGCAGTTCTTC
CASSSGRLYNEQFF
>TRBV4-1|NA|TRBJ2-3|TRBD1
TGCGCCAGCAGCTATAGGACAGGAACTACTAGCACAGATACGCAGTATTTT
CASSYRTGTTSTDTQYF
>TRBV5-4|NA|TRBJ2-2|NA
TGTGCCAGCAGTTCGAGACAGAACACCGGGGAGCTGTTTTTT
CASSSRQNTGELFF
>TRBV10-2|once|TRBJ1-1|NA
TGCGCCAGCAGTGAGTCGTCCAGGCACCGCTTCTTT
CASSESSRHRFF
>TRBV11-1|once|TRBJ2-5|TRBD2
TGTGCCAGCAGTTGGACTAGCGGGAGCCGCCAAGAGACCCAGTACTTC
CASSWTSGSRQETQYF
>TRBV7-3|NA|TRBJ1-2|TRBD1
TGTGCCAGCAGTCAAACTCGACAGGGATTAATAGCGGTTGGCTACACCTTC
CASSQTRQGLIAVGYTF
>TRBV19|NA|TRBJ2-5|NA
TGTGCCAGTAGTATAGCCGCAGGGACTGGGGAGACCCAGTACTTC
CASSIAAGTGETQYF
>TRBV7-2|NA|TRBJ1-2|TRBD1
TGTGCCAGCAGCCCCCAGGGGGTCGGCTACACCTTC
CASSPQGVGYTF
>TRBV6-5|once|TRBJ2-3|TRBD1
TGTGCCAGCAGTTACTGGACAGGCTCAGATACGCAGTATTTT
CASSYWTGSDTQYF
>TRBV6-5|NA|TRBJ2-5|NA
TGTGCCAGCAGTCCTCCCGGGGCCCGGGAGACCCAGTACTTC
CASSPPGARETQYF
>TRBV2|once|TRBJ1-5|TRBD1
TGTGCCAGCAGTCTCGACAGGGGTGGCAATCAGCCCCAGCATTTT
CASSLDRGGNQPQHF
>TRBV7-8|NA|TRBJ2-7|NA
TGTGCCAGCAGCTGGACGAACCCGCGACTCACGGGAGAGTACGAGCAGTACTTC
CASSWTNPRLTGEYEQYF
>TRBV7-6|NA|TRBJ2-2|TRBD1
TGTGCCAGCAGCTTATATCCCCAGGGGGCGACCGGGGAGCTGTTTTTT
CASSLYPQGATGELFF
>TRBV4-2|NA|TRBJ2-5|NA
TGTGCCAGCAGCCAAGATTGGCGGGCAGGGAGACAAGAGACCCAGTACTTC
CASSQDWRAGRQETQYF
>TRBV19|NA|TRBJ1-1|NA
TGTGCCAGTAGTGCTACCTGGAGCACTGAAGCTTTCTTT
CASSATWSTEAFF
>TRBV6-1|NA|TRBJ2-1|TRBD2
TGTGCCAGCAGTGAAGTTGGGGGGAGGGGTGATGAGCAGTTCTTC
CASSEVGGRGDEQFF
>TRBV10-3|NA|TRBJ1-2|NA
TGTGCCATCAGTGAGTCGTCAGGGGGCTACACCTTC
CAISESSGGYTF
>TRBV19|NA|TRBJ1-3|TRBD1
TGTGCCAGTAGTATTACAGGGGGAGCTGGAAACACCATATATTTT
CASSITGGAGNTIYF
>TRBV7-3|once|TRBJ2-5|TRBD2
TGTGCCAGCAGCGCCACTAGCGCCCAAGAGACCCAGTACTTC
CASSATSAQETQYF
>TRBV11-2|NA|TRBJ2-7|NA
TGTGCCAGCAGCTTAGAGCCCTCCTCCTACGAGCAGTACTTC
CASSLEPSSYEQYF
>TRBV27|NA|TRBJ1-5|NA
TGTGCCAGCAGTCAGGGATCAGGACGCAATCAGCCCCAGCATTTT
CASSQGSGRNQPQHF
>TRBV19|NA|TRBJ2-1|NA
TGTGCCAGTAGCCGCTACGATAAAGGAAGGGAGCAGTTCTTC
CASSRYDKGREQFF
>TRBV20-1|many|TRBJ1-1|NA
TGCAGTGCTAGGGAACCGGGCGTCTCATTATTT
CSAREPGVSLF
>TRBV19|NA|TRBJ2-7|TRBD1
TGTGCCAGTAGGACAGGGGGCTTGGACTACGAGCAGTACTTC
CASRTGGLDYEQYF
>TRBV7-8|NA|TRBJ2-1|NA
TGTGCCAGCAGCTTCGAGGGACAATACAATGAGCAGTTCTTC
CASSFEGQYNEQFF
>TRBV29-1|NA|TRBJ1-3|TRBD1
TGCAGCGTAGACAGGGAAGGGACCATATATTTT
CSVDREGTIYF
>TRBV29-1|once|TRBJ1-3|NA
TGCAGCGTCGAGACAGGCAGATCCTCTGGAAACACCATATATTTT
CSVETGRSSGNTIYF
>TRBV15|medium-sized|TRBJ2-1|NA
TGTGCCACCAGCAGAGTTGCGGAGTTTTACAATGAGCAGTTCTTC
CATSRVAEFYNEQFF